Shown below are 2 T cell receptor beta chains from a single sample sequenced in a study of blood T cell repertoires in COVID-19. Assay used: immunoSEQ multiplex PCR; TCRdb lists only in-frame clones, some missing. The sample contains some 88,000 clones, about 91% of which appear only once. Sequenced material: peripheral blood. These receptors all stem from a human donor with active COVID-19. The donor label of this sample is uncertain.

The V and J genes are TRBV7-2 and TRBJ1-4; D is ambiguous. V lost 1 base and J lost 6, with 9 bases in between. CDR1 SGHTA and CDR2 FQGNSA come from the germline V gene. The CDR3 length is 14 residues. The CDR3 DNA reads TGTGCCAGCAGCTTAGGAGGTACTGATGAAAAACTGTTTTTT. This codes for CASSLGGTDEKLFF.

CDR3 nucleotides: TGTGCCAGCAGTCCCACCCGACTAGCGGGGTCCTTTTACGAGCAGTACTTC. Translation: CASSPTRLAGSFYEQYF. The chain combines TRBV6-6 with TRBJ2-7; 11 bases agree with TRBD2. J was trimmed by 4 bases and V by 5 bases; bases with no gene match: 13. Germline lookup yields CDR1 MNHNY and CDR2 SVGAGI (reference sequence). The CDR3 contains 17 residues.